This record concerns one TCR beta chain sequence. The antigen remains undetermined. During the collection period, no donor immune events like infections were recorded. The source of the sample is a study of identifying expanded T cells in peripheral blood. Study findings and constraints: Differentially abundant clones: around 1.2 between replicates, 16.4 at roughly 13 days, approximately 18 at four. Clone count variance between approximately 2-week samples rose with total template count.

Method: immunoSEQ multiplex PCR; TCRdb's copy keeps in-frame clones and lacks some. The table lists around 99,000 clones, about 87% of them singletons. V lost 2 bases and J 7 bases, leaving 14 bases between the germline ends. There are 14 residues in the CDR3. Looked up from germline, CDR1 is KGHSH and CDR2 is LQKENI. Sequencing was done on a sample of blood. The receptor was derived from a person aged 18 to 69 in good health. This chain links TRBV18 with TRBJ2-5; TRBD2 is a possible D gene (5 bases). DNA for the CDR3: TGTGCCAGCTCACCAGGTGAAGGCACTAGGACCCAGTACTTC. Its translation: CASSPGEGTRTQYF.